This is a list of T cell receptor beta chains from one sample in a study of blood T cell repertoires in COVID-19. Here immunoSEQ multiplex PCR was the method, and the copy in TCRdb shows in-frame clones only, minus some. This table holds fewer than 200,000 clones, 87% found once. The sequenced sample consisted of peripheral blood. The origin of the receptors is a woman in her 70s with COVID-19, enrolled during active disease. The CDR3 runs from the conserved cysteine through the conserved F or W. The D gene is left open where the match is weak. Some rows mark clone size as missing; the rest say once, few, many or name a class of expanded clone.

d_gene	abundance	v_gene	j_gene	CDR3nt	CDR3aa
-	once	TRBV4-1	TRBJ2-1	TGCGCCAGCAGCCAAGAGATCTCCCCTAGAGTGGAGCAGTTCTTC	CASSQEISPRVEQFF
TRBD2	-	TRBV29-1	TRBJ2-7	TGCAGCGTTGATCGGCAGGGAGGGAACGAGCAGTACTTC	CSVDRQGGNEQYF
TRBD1	-	TRBV29-1	TRBJ1-2	TGCAGCGTGACGGGACAGGGAACCTTCGGCTACACCTTC	CSVTGQGTFGYTF
-	-	TRBV4-1	TRBJ1-1	TGCGCCAGCAGCCAAGGTCCGGGACGGGGGACTGAAGCTTTCTTT	CASSQGPGRGTEAFF
TRBD1	-	TRBV7-9	TRBJ2-7	TGTGCCAGCAGCCTCCGGGACAGGGCCTACGAGCAGTACTTC	CASSLRDRAYEQYF
TRBD2	-	TRBV28	TRBJ2-7	TGTGCCAGCAGTTCCTGGGGGACTAGCGGGAGGTTCAGCTCCTACGAGCAGTACTTC	CASSSWGTSGRFSSYEQYF
-	-	TRBV3-1/TRBV3-2	TRBJ2-3	TGTGCCAGCAGCCAAGCGGCCCGGAGGGGTACAGATACGCAGTATTTT	CASSQAARRGTDTQYF
TRBD1	-	TRBV7-8	TRBJ1-1	TGTGCCAGCAGCTTAGGACAGGGGGGGAACACTGAAGCTTTCTTT	CASSLGQGGNTEAFF
TRBD1	once	TRBV7-9	TRBJ1-1	TGTGCCAGCAGTCCTTCAGGGGGTACTGAAGCTTTCTTT	CASSPSGGTEAFF
-	-	TRBV25-1	TRBJ2-1	TGTGCCAGCACCAGATACAATGAGCAGTTCTTC	CASTRYNEQFF
-	-	TRBV5-4	TRBJ1-2	TGTGCCAGCAGCTTGGGAGTGACCAGCGCCTATGGCTACACCTTC	CASSLGVTSAYGYTF
TRBD1	-	TRBV10-3	TRBJ2-2	TGTGCCATCAGTTTGGACAGGGGCACCGGGGAGCTGTTTTTT	CAISLDRGTGELFF
TRBD2	-	TRBV7-2	TRBJ2-7	TGTGCCAGCAGCACACCTAGGGCTCAGGGAGGGTACGAGCAGTACTTC	CASSTPRAQGGYEQYF
TRBD1	-	TRBV2	TRBJ1-6	TGTGCCAGCAGCCAGGGGGAATCACCCCTCCACTTT	CASSQGESPLHF
-	-	TRBV19	TRBJ1-5	TGTGCCAGTAGTCCCTGGAGGCAGAGTAATCAGCCCCAGCATTTT	CASSPWRQSNQPQHF